This is a list of T cell receptor beta chains from one sample in a study of T cells in Graves' hyperthyroidism and ophthalmopathy. TCRdb passed the multiplex PCR reads through MiXCR, listing each CDR3 protein once. Of around 420,000 distinct CDR3 sequences listed, 15% to 19% are singletons. Sequenced sample: blood. These receptors all stem from a woman under 30 with Graves' hyperthyroidism. Both conserved end residues are part of each CDR3. The D gene is left open where the match is weak. Rows give clone size only sometimes, using once, few, many, or a class for an expanded clone.

15,many,TRBJ2-5,TRBD1,TRBV12-3/TRBV12-4,TGTGCCAGCAGTAACCAGGGGGCCCTCCAAGAGACCCAGTACTTC,CASSNQGALQETQYF
13,many,TRBJ2-7,TRBD2,TRBV12-3/TRBV12-4,TGTGCCAGCATGGCGACTAGCGAATTCGAGCAGTACTTC,CASMATSEFEQYF
14,many,TRBJ2-1,TRBD2,TRBV11-1,TGTGCCAGTTCGGGAGGCCGCTCCTACAATGAGCAGTTCTTC,CASSGGRSYNEQFF
15,-,TRBJ1-1,TRBD1,TRBV11-2,TGTGCCAGCAGCTTGCCCGGGACAGGGAGCACTGAAGCTTTCTTT,CASSLPGTGSTEAFF
15,many,TRBJ1-1,TRBD1,TRBV13,TGTGCCAGCAGCTTAGAGGGACAGGGAAAGGATGAAGCTTTCTTT,CASSLEGQGKDEAFF
13,many,TRBJ1-6,-,TRBV15,TGTGCCACCAGCAGTTTACGTGATTCACCCCTCCACTTT,CATSSLRDSPLHF
16,few,TRBJ2-1,-,TRBV9,TGTGCCAGCAGCCCGCGACTGGGGAGCTCCTACAATGAGCAGTTCTTC,CASSPRLGSSYNEQFF
16,many,TRBJ2-2,-,TRBV3-1,TGTGCCAGCACCGAGAGTGAGTGGGGCAACACCGGGGAGCTGTTTTTT,CASTESEWGNTGELFF
14,many,TRBJ2-3,-,TRBV5-1,TGCGCCAGCAGCTTGTACTCATCCACAGATACGCAGTATTTT,CASSLYSSTDTQYF
15,many,TRBJ2-1,TRBD2,TRBV28,TGTGCCAGCAGCCCCGGGACTAGCGACTACAATGAGCAGTTCTTC,CASSPGTSDYNEQFF
14,few,TRBJ1-1,-,TRBV4-1,TGCGCCAGCACCCCGGGGCAGCTCGACACTGAAGCTTTCTTT,CASTPGQLDTEAFF
16,many,TRBJ2-5,-,TRBV14,TGTGCCAGCAGCCAAGGGGGCGGCGACTACCAAGAGACCCAGTACTTC,CASSQGGGDYQETQYF
14,many,TRBJ1-6,-,TRBV5-6,TGTGCCAGCAGCCCCGGGACGACATTTTCACCCCTCCACTTT,CASSPGTTFSPLHF
12,many,TRBJ1-1,-,TRBV12-3/TRBV12-4,TGTGCCAGCAGTTCCGAGGGCTCTGAAGCTTTCTTT,CASSSEGSEAFF
14,-,TRBJ1-2,-,TRBV7-9,TGTGCCAGCAGCTTAGTCTCCGGAGAAGGAGGCTACACCTTC,CASSLVSGEGGYTF
15,many,TRBJ2-3,-,TRBV12-3/TRBV12-4,TGTGCCAGCAGTCCGGACTTCGTTGGGGTGGATACGCAGTATTTT,CASSPDFVGVDTQYF
17,few,TRBJ1-5,-,TRBV19,TGTGCCAGTAGTATAGCGGCCCGGGACGGCTACAATCAGCCCCAGCATTTT,CASSIAARDGYNQPQHF
11,few,TRBJ1-3,-,TRBV20-1,TGCAGTGCCACCCATGGAAACACCATATATTTT,CSATHGNTIYF
13,many,TRBJ2-5,-,TRBV20-1,TGCAGTGCTAGAGATAACTATAAAGAGACCCAGTACTTC,CSARDNYKETQYF
16,-,TRBJ2-1,-,TRBV6-1,TGTGCCAGCAGTGAGTGGCTCGCGAGGACCTACAATGAGCAGTTCTTC,CASSEWLARTYNEQFF
11,-,TRBJ2-3,-,TRBV12-5,TGTGCTAGTGGCCTGTACGATACGCAGTATTTT,CASGLYDTQYF
17,-,TRBJ2-1,TRBD2,TRBV6-1,TGTGCCAGCAGTCATGGCCGGCGGGGGGGGGGATACAATGAGCAGTTCTTC,CASSHGRRGGGYNEQFF
14,many,TRBJ2-5,-,TRBV20-1,TGCAGTGCTAGTGAGGGTGGGAAACAAGAGACCCAGTACTTC,CSASEGGKQETQYF
14,-,TRBJ1-4,-,TRBV6-1,TGTGCCAGCAGCGTACGCGCAACTAATGAAAAACTGTTTTTT,CASSVRATNEKLFF
15,many,TRBJ2-7,TRBD1,TRBV6-1,TGTGCCAGCAGTGAATCGTGGGACAGTCCTTACGAGCAGTACTTC,CASSESWDSPYEQYF
13,-,TRBJ1-5,-,TRBV11-2,TGTGCCAGCAGCTTATTTGTGGATCAGCCCCAGCATTTT,CASSLFVDQPQHF
14,many,TRBJ1-5,-,TRBV6-1,TGTGCCAGCAGCGTTCTAAGGGAAAATCAGCCCCAGCATTTT,CASSVLRENQPQHF
11,-,TRBJ2-1,-,TRBV9,TGTGCCAGCAGCGAAGCCGATGAGCAGTTCTTC,CASSEADEQFF
12,few,TRBJ2-3,-,TRBV19,TGTGCCAGTAGTATAGATCCGTTTACGCAGTATTTT,CASSIDPFTQYF
15,once,TRBJ2-3,TRBD1,TRBV2,TGTGCCAGCCAGAGACAGGGGGCAGGCACAGATACGCAGTATTTT,CASQRQGAGTDTQYF
16,many,TRBJ2-5,-,TRBV5-5,TGTGCCAGCAGGACCCCGGGACCACCCTCCCAAGAGACCCAGTACTTC,CASRTPGPPSQETQYF
17,many,TRBJ2-1,TRBD1,TRBV11-3,TGTGCCAGCAGCTTAGATCCAACAGGGGGAGGCTACAATGAGCAGTTCTTC,CASSLDPTGGGYNEQFF
16,many,TRBJ2-1,TRBD2,TRBV30,TGTGCCTGGAGTGTAGAGTTTAGCGGGGGGATGGATGAGCAGTTCTTC,CAWSVEFSGGMDEQFF
12,many,TRBJ2-2,-,TRBV2,TGTGCCAGCAGTGAAACCGCCGGGGAGCTGTTTTTT,CASSETAGELFF
12,many,TRBJ1-3,-,TRBV20-1,TGCAGTGCTCGGCGGGGGGGAAACACCATATATTTT,CSARRGGNTIYF
13,few,TRBJ1-1,-,TRBV19,TGTGCCAGTAGTTTCCGAGCTCTTGGGTGGGCTTTCTTT,CASSFRALGWAFF
20,-,TRBJ1-2,TRBD1,TRBV5-6,TGTGCCAGCAGCTTGGGGGGAGGCTGGGACAGCAACACCGCAGGCGGTGGCTACACCTTC,CASSLGGGWDSNTAGGGYTF
14,-,TRBJ1-1,-,TRBV12-3/TRBV12-4,TGTGCCAGCAGCACAGAGGCAGGGTGGACTGAAGCTTTCTTT,CASSTEAGWTEAFF
16,many,TRBJ2-1,-,TRBV6-1,TGTGCCAGCAGTCTCCGGGCCCTAACTGCGCGGGATGAGCAGTTCTTC,CASSLRALTARDEQFF
16,many,TRBJ1-6,TRBD1,TRBV7-8,TGTGCCAGCAGCCTCGGGACAGGTTGGGTGGATTCACCCCTCCACTTT,CASSLGTGWVDSPLHF
15,-,TRBJ2-2,-,TRBV5-4,TGTGCCAGCAGTTCGCAGGGGCAGGGCACCGGGGAGCTGTTTTTT,CASSSQGQGTGELFF